This T cell receptor (beta chain) came from a study of blood T cell repertoires in COVID-19. Study information: The United States, Italy and Spain were the sources of the acute and convalescent COVID-19 samples.

Sequencing was performed with immunoSEQ multiplex PCR; in TCRdb, only in-frame clones are kept and a portion is missing. The table records nearly 300,000 clones, about 90% of them present only once. The V gene's germline CDR1 is MDHEN and CDR2 SYDVKM. The length of the CDR3 is 13 residues. V lost 11 bases and J lost 5, with 18 bases in between. The rearrangement joins TRBV28 to TRBJ1-1; D is undetermined. This TCR was sampled from a woman in her forties or fifties who had been exposed to COVID-19. Sequencing was done on a sample of PBMCs or T cells enriched from blood (not recorded which). CDR3 bases: TGTGCCGTAACACCGGGGATAGGGACTGAAGCTTTCTTT. It codes for CAVTPGIGTEAFF.